This TCR beta chain was obtained from a study of immune characterization of retroperitoneal liposarcoma (dated by TCRdb to between 2018 and 2021). The library relied on PCR. TCRdb names NextSeq 500 as the instrument used. The raw public data were reprocessed by TCRdb itself: fastp quality trimming at Q25, MiXCR clonotype calling, in-frame beta chains only. Each record represents a unique CDR3 protein, reported with the most common genes and DNA among its rows. This sample comprises approximately 10,000 distinct CDR3 sequences, about 30% of them detected only once. Clones ranked in the top ten supply 8.5% of the sample. Taking its sample share into account, this clonotype is medium-sized (0.01 to 0.1%). Its specific antigen is unknown. Base qualities are missing; no much larger clone stands one base away. Trimming costs V 3 bases and J 8 bases, and their ends lie 7 bases apart. CDR1 and CDR2 were assigned from the germline V gene as SGHTA and FQGNSA. Inclusive of the bounding cysteine and phenylalanine, the CDR3 is 12 residues long. Here the CDR3 DNA is all that survives: 36 bases in frame from base 1.

Sequenced: tumor tissue. This chain joins TRBV7-2 to TRBJ1-4, with the D gene not clear enough to name. The source of this sequence is a female donor with retroperitoneal liposarcoma. The DNA sequence is as follows: TGTGCCAGCAGCTTCGACTGGGAAAAACTGTTTTTT. Translation gives CASSFDWEKLFF.